Shown below are 31 T cell receptor beta chains from a single sample sequenced in a study of CD8 T cells in Susac syndrome. The RNA, about 0.5 to 1 ug, was put through reverse transcription using random hexamers. TCRdb analysed the immunoSEQ multiplex PCR reads with MiXCR anew, one entry per CDR3 protein. The sample contains about 100,000 distinct CDR3 sequences, 95% of which appear only once. The sample was CD8+ T cells from PBMCs. The source of these receptors is a human donor with Susac syndrome.

The chain employs TRBV1 and TRBJ2-3. TRBV1 is designated a pseudogene. The CDR3 spans 17 residues. CDR3 amino acids: CTSSAPQMPGPADTQYF. CDR3 nucleotide sequence: TGCACCAGCAGCGCACCCCAAATGCCAGGACCGGCAGATACGCAGTATTTT.

J is TRBJ2-1 and V is TRBV9; D might be TRBD2 (6 bases). This CDR3 region has 16 residues. From germline, CDR1 is SGDLS and CDR2 YYNGEE. V lost 4 bases, J lost 0 bases, and 14 bases lay in between. CDR3 bases: TGTGCCAGCAGCCCCTCGGGGGTGAGCTCCTACAATGAGCAGTTCTTC. Translating it yields CASSPSGVSSYNEQFF.

V usage is TRBV27 and J usage is TRBJ2-6; no definite D call. CDR3 size: 14 residues. CDR1 and CDR2 from the germline V gene are MNHEY and SMNVEV (reference sequence). Trimming shortened V by 5 bases and J by 0 bases, and 5 bases separated the two germline ends. CDR3 region: CASSNPSGANVLTF. The CDR3 region has the DNA TGTGCCAGCAGTAACCCCTCTGGGGCCAACGTCCTGACTTTC. Full variable domain (outside the CDR3, taken from reference TRBV27 and TRBJ2-6): EAQVTQNPRYLITVTGKKLTVTCSQNMNHEYMSWYRQDPGLGLRQIYYSMNVEVTDKGDVPEGYKVSRKEKRNFPLILESPSPNQTSLYFCASSNPSGANVLTFGAGSRLTVL.

V usage is TRBV12-3 or TRBV12-4 and J usage is TRBJ2-2, with D tentatively TRBD1 (5 bases). The V and J ends lost 7 bases and 5 bases respectively, with 8 bases between them. The CDR3 runs to 12 residues. The CDR3: CASKQVTGELFF. CDR3 nucleotides: TGTGCCAGCAAACAGGTTACCGGGGAGCTGTTTTTT.

The J gene is TRBJ2-3, the V gene TRBV29-1, with 9 bases matching TRBD1. In germline, CDR1 is SQVTM, CDR2 ANQGSEA. The CDR3 runs to 14 residues. With 6 bases clipped from V and 1 base from J, the junction kept 5 bases outside the gene matches. CDR3 sequence (DNA): TGCAGCGTGGCTAGGGACAGGGGCACAGATACGCAGTATTTT. Its translation is CSVARDRGTDTQYF.

The rearrangement joins TRBV7-9 to TRBJ1-2; 7 bases agree with TRBD1. CDR1 and CDR2 from the germline V gene are SEHNR and FQNEAQ (reference sequence). V shed 7 bases, J shed 6 bases, and the junction held 5 bases outside the gene matches. The CDR3 length is 12 residues. The CDR3 nucleotides read TGTGCCAGCAATGGACAGGCGAATGGCTACACCTTC. Its protein is CASNGQANGYTF.

The chain has TRBV28 and TRBJ1-2; 8 bases match TRBD1. J was trimmed by 4 bases and V by 6 bases; bases with no gene match: 4. This CDR3 contains 13 residues. Germline V gene data show CDR1 as MDHEN and CDR2 as SYDVKM. The CDR3 DNA sequence: TGTGCCAGCAGCATAGACAGGGGCTATGGCTACACCTTC. Translation: CASSIDRGYGYTF.

DNA for the CDR3: TGCAGCGTCCAATGGGGTTCCAATGGCTACACCTTC. It encodes CSVQWGSNGYTF. The chain joins TRBV29-1 to TRBJ1-2, with D unclear. Between the trimmed V and J ends, which lost 6 bases and 6 bases, there was a span of 14 bases. The CDR3 runs 12 residues. In germline, CDR1 is SQVTM, CDR2 ANQGSEA.

This rearrangement joins TRBV15 to TRBJ2-5, with no clear D. V lost 0 bases and J lost 5, with 10 bases in between. Germline loops: CDR1 LNHNV, CDR2 YYDKDF (reference sequence). This CDR3 contains 14 residues. CDR3 in DNA: TGTGCCACCAGCAGAGATGGGGTCGAGGAGACCCAGTACTTC. Protein: CATSRDGVEETQYF. Variable domain in full (rest from reference TRBV15 and TRBJ2-5): DAMVIQNPRYQVTQFGKPVTLSCSQTLNHNVMYWYQQKSSQAPKLLFHYYDKDFNNEADTPDNFQSRRPNTSFCFLDIRSPGLGDTAMYLCATSRDGVEETQYFGPGTRLLVL.

The chain couples TRBV15 to TRBJ2-1; 9 positions match TRBD2. With V trimmed by 5 bases and J by 9 bases, 8 bases remained unmatched. The CDR3 totals 14 residues. Germline V gene sequence: CDR1 LNHNV, CDR2 YYDKDF (reference sequence). Written as DNA, the CDR3 is TGTGCCACCAGCCCCCGAAGCGGGGGGTTTGAGCAGTTCTTC. It yields the protein CATSPRSGGFEQFF.

The J gene is TRBJ2-3, the V gene TRBV5-5; D is perhaps TRBD1 (6 bases). The germline V gene has CDR1 SGHKS and CDR2 YYEKEE (reference sequence). The V end lost 4 bases, the J end lost 4 bases, and 16 bases lay between the germline ends. The CDR3 contains 15 residues. The CDR3 spells CASSIGGFGADTQYF. The DNA of the CDR3 is TGTGCCAGCAGCATAGGGGGTTTCGGGGCAGATACGCAGTATTTT.

The genes are TRBV5-1 and TRBJ2-1; 9 positions match TRBD2. Germline assignment: CDR1 SGHRS and CDR2 YFSETQ. With V trimmed by 1 base and J by 2 bases, 1 base remained unmatched. The CDR3 has 15 residues. This CDR3 is CASSLPSGTYNEQFF. In nucleotides, the CDR3 is TGCGCCAGCAGCTTGCCTAGCGGGACCTACAATGAGCAGTTCTTC.

In this sample, this clonotype turned up a few times. This chain uses TRBV11-2 with TRBJ2-7; tentatively, D is TRBD1 (6 bases). V shed 3 bases and J shed 1 base, with 7 bases lying between them. Germline assignment: CDR1 SGHAT and CDR2 FQNNGV. This CDR3 region has 13 residues. The CDR3 DNA sequence: TGTGCCAGCAGCTTCGGACAGTCCTACGAGCAGTACTTC. It is translated as CASSFGQSYEQYF.

Only one count was recorded for this clonotype. The rearrangement joins TRBV4-2 to TRBJ2-3; 9 nucleotides agree with TRBD2. This CDR3 contains 20 residues. Per the germline V gene, CDR1 is LGHNA and CDR2 is YNFKEQ. The ends lost 4 bases at V and 2 bases at J; junction bases unmatched: 19. The CDR3 DNA reads as TGTGCCAGCAGCCCGTCCCAGGCGACTAGCGGACTATTGAACACAGATACGCAGTATTTT. Its translation: CASSPSQATSGLLNTDTQYF.

This chain uses TRBV2 with TRBJ1-6, with D unresolved. CDR1 and CDR2 from the germline V gene are SNHLY and FYNNEI. The CDR3 length is 13 residues. With 11 bases removed from V and 6 bases from J, the gap between germline ends came to 14 bases. The CDR3 sequence is CARQSTGNSPLHF. The DNA for the CDR3 is TGTGCCCGACAATCTACGGGTAATTCACCCCTCCACTTT.

This chain uses TRBV2 with TRBJ1-2; possibly TRBD1 for D (5 bases). The CDR3 is 12 amino acids. Germline values: CDR1 SNHLY, CDR2 FYNNEI. The V and J ends lost 7 bases and 7 bases respectively, with 13 bases between them. In nucleotides, the CDR3 is TGTGCCAGCACGGGGGGGACCGGTGGCTACACCTTC. Protein product: CASTGGTGGYTF.

V usage is TRBV15 and J usage is TRBJ2-3, with 7 bases that match TRBD1. The CDR3 has 15 amino acids. Germline trimming cut 5 bases from V and 2 bases from J; bases unmatched to any gene: 7. Germline values: CDR1 LNHNV, CDR2 YYDKDF (reference sequence). The DNA for the CDR3 is TGTGCCACCAGCGGGGGACAGACCCACACAGATACGCAGTATTTT. Translating it yields CATSGGQTHTDTQYF.

The DNA of the CDR3 is TGTGCCAGCAGGCCACTAGCGGGAGGCAATGAGCAGTTCTTC. Its protein is CASRPLAGGNEQFF. The chain links TRBV2 to TRBJ2-1; TRBD2 matches 12 bases. This CDR3 has 14 amino acids. Trimming took 6 bases from V and 6 from J; bases not matched to a gene: 3. The germline V gene encodes CDR1 SNHLY and CDR2 FYNNEI.

The chain combines TRBV7-8 with TRBJ1-1, with D hard to call. V was pared by 5 bases and J by 2 bases, with 18 bases between. Looked up from germline, CDR1 is SGHVS and CDR2 is FQNEAQ. The CDR3 is 16 residues long. The CDR3 is CASSTSPGIINTEAFF. The CDR3 DNA reads as TGTGCCAGCAGCACCTCCCCGGGCATAATTAACACTGAAGCTTTCTTT.

The table lists this clonotype with a count of one. The V and J genes are TRBV3-1 and TRBJ1-1; possible D gene TRBD1, 5 bases. V was pared by 0 bases and J by 11 bases, with 13 bases between. CDR1 is LGHDT and CDR2 is YNNKEL in the germline V gene (reference sequence). This CDR3 is built from 13 residues. CDR3 in amino acids: CASSQDAGAQAFF. The CDR3 nucleotides read TGTGCCAGCAGCCAAGATGCCGGGGCGCAGGCTTTCTTT. Variable domain in full (rest from reference TRBV3-1 and TRBJ1-1): DTAVSQTPKYLVTQMGNDKSIKCEQNLGHDTMYWYKQDSKKFLKIMFSYNNKELIINETVPNRFSPKSPDKAHLNLHINSLELGDSAVYFCASSQDAGAQAFFGQGTRLTVV.

The chain recombines TRBV18 with TRBJ1-4, with D maybe TRBD1 (5 bases). Germline lookup yields CDR1 KGHSH and CDR2 LQKENI. V was trimmed by 1 base and J by 7 bases, leaving 10 bases between them. This CDR3 is built from 14 residues. CDR3: CASSPLAGIEKLFF. CDR3 DNA sequence: TGTGCCAGCTCACCACTAGCAGGGATTGAAAAACTGTTTTTT.

This clonotype was seen a single time. This chain joins TRBV5-1 and TRBJ2-7; no definite D call. The germline V gene encodes CDR1 SGHRS and CDR2 YFSETQ. The V and J ends lost 0 bases and 0 bases respectively, with 7 bases between them. The CDR3 has 14 amino acids. The CDR3 reads CASSLASSSYEQYF. In DNA form, the CDR3 reads TGCGCCAGCAGCTTGGCCAGCAGCTCCTACGAGCAGTACTTC.

The CDR3 DNA is TGTGCCAGCAGCGGCACGTCGTCCGAGCAGTACTTC. It specifies CASSGTSSEQYF. J is TRBJ2-7 and V is TRBV5-6; D remains unclear. CDR1 is SGHDT and CDR2 is YYEEEE in the germline V gene. Trimming shortened V by 4 bases and J by 6 bases, and 11 bases separated the two germline ends. This CDR3 contains 12 residues.

V usage is TRBV20-1 and J usage is TRBJ2-3; D call uncertain. This CDR3 has 13 residues. Trimming shortened V by 3 bases and J by 2 bases, and 9 bases separated the two germline ends. Germline V gene lookup returns CDR1 DFQATT and CDR2 SNEGSKA (reference sequence). Here the CDR3 DNA reads TGCAGTGCTAGGTTTGGATTCACAGATACGCAGTATTTT. It yields the protein CSARFGFTDTQYF.

The chain carries TRBV5-1 and TRBJ2-5, with 8 bases that match TRBD1. The V and J ends lost 2 bases and 5 bases, in that order; junction bases with no gene match: 14. This CDR3 has 17 residues. Germline CDR1 and CDR2: SGHRS and YFSETQ. DNA of the CDR3: TGCGCCAGCAGCTTCGGGAGATCCGCAGGGGGCGAGGAGACCCAGTACTTC. Translation: CASSFGRSAGGEETQYF.

This chain uses TRBV13 with TRBJ2-5, with D maybe TRBD1 (5 bases). V was shortened by 7 bases and J by 3 bases, with 15 bases between the two germline ends. Per the germline V gene, CDR1 is PRHDT and CDR2 is FYEKMQ (reference sequence). CDR3 length equals 14 residues. The CDR3 is CASTIKGQKETQYF. CDR3 nucleotide sequence: TGTGCCAGCACCATAAAGGGGCAGAAAGAGACCCAGTACTTC.

V is TRBV6-6 and J is TRBJ2-7; the match to TRBD2 covers 8 bases. The ends lost 6 bases at V and 2 bases at J; junction bases unmatched: 12. The germline V gene encodes CDR1 MNHNY and CDR2 SVGAGI (reference sequence). This CDR3 is 16 amino acids long. The CDR3 region is CASSLQGGGLTYEQYF. CDR3 nucleotide sequence: TGTGCCAGCAGCCTTCAAGGCGGGGGGTTAACCTACGAGCAGTACTTC.

This clonotype has just one count. This rearrangement joins TRBV13 to TRBJ2-1, with D possibly being TRBD2 (7 bases). This CDR3 contains 15 residues. Germline CDR1 and CDR2: PRHDT and FYEKMQ (reference sequence). Trimming pared 5 bases from V and 9 bases from J, leaving 20 bases between. The chain's CDR3 is CASSPSLGGGAEQFF. Here the CDR3 DNA reads TGTGCCAGCAGCCCATCCCTCGGTGGGGGGGCTGAGCAGTTCTTC.

This chain uses TRBV18 with TRBJ2-1; 8 bases are shared with TRBD1. V trimming: 4 bases; J trimming: 10 bases; junction bases outside the gene matches: 6. The CDR3 extends over 13 amino acids. Germline V CDR1 and CDR2: KGHSH, LQKENI. As DNA, the CDR3 is TGTGCCAGCTCACTGGACAGGGCCCTCGAGCAGTTCTTC. Protein sequence: CASSLDRALEQFF. Supplemented by reference TRBV18 and TRBJ2-1, the full variable domain reads NAGVMQNPRHLVRRRGQEARLRCSPMKGHSHVYWYRQLPEEGLKFMVYLQKENIIDESGMPKERFSAEFPKEGPSILRIQQVVRGDSAAYFCASSLDRALEQFFGPGTRLTVL.

The chain joins TRBV20-1 to TRBJ2-5; possible D gene TRBD1, 6 bases. Trimming left V 5 bases short and J 5 bases short, with 18 bases between. CDR3 length: 14 amino acids. Germline values: CDR1 DFQATT, CDR2 SNEGSKA (reference sequence). The CDR3: CSAHEGRGSETQYF. The CDR3 DNA reads TGCAGTGCTCACGAGGGCAGGGGCTCGGAGACCCAGTACTTC.

This chain uses TRBV20-1 with TRBJ2-7; 10 nucleotides agree with TRBD2. With V trimmed by 5 bases and J by 4 bases, 11 bases remained unmatched. Per germline, CDR1 DFQATT and CDR2 SNEGSKA (reference sequence). This CDR3 comprises 15 residues. The CDR3 region has the DNA TGCAGTGCTCTAGGGGAGGGACTAGCGACATACGAGCAGTACTTC. Protein sequence: CSALGEGLATYEQYF.